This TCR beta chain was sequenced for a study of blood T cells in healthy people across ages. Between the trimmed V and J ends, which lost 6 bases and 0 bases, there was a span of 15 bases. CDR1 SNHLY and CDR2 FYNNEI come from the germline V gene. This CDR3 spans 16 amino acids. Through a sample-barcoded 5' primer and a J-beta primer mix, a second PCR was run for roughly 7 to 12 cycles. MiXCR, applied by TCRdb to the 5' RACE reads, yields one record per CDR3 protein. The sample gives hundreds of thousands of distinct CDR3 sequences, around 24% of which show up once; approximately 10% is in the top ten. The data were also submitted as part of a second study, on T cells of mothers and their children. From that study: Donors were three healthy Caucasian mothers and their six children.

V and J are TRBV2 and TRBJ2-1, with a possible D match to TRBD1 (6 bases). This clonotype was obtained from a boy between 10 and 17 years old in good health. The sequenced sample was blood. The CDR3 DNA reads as TGTGCCAGCAGGGACAGCTTTCCTAGCTCCTACAATGAGCAGTTCTTC. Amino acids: CASRDSFPSSYNEQFF.